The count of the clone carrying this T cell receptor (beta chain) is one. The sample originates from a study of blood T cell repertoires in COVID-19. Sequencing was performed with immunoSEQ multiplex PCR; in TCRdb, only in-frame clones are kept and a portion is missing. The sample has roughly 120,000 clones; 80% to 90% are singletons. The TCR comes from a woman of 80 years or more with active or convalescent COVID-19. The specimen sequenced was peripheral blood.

Written as DNA, the CDR3 is TGCGCCAGCAGCCGCGTAGACAGGGGGCGGACCGGGGAGCTGTTTTTT. This codes for CASSRVDRGRTGELFF. The chain recombines TRBV4-1 with TRBJ2-2, with 10 bases that match TRBD1. J gave up 5 bases and V 4 bases, and 7 bases lay outside the gene matches. CDR3 length: 16 residues. Germline CDR1 is MGHRA and CDR2 is YSYEKL.